This T cell receptor beta chain derives from a study of vaccination and CD4 T cells after COVID-19 (dated by TCRdb to between 2022 and 2023). Regarding the complete study: SARS-CoV-2 positivity had been established in the convalescent patients by nasal swab PCR, and mild disease was recorded in under ten of these patients and severe disease in one. The convalescent cohort comprised six males and four females, including two Hispanic individuals, seven Caucasians, two Asians and one multiracial person. Two doses of either the Pfizer-BioNTech BNT162b2 vaccine (n=8) or the Moderna mRNA-1273 vaccine (n=2) were administered to participants. Post-COVID blood samples from convalescent patients were collected a median of roughly 100 days after diagnosis, with a range of roughly 30 to 170 days. Post-vaccine blood samples were obtained a median of approximately 70 days after the second vaccine dose, with a range of roughly 12 to 250 days. Overlapping spike peptide pools from SARS-CoV-2 and from the common cold coronaviruses HCoV-NL63, HCoV-OC43 and HCoV-229E were used as culture stimuli. Control cultures used a CEFX viral epitope pool as positive control, an HIV-1 Nef peptide pool as negative control, or no peptide. The spike-specific CD4+ TCR repertoire was compared before and after mRNA vaccination in over nine COVID-19 convalescent patients and a handful of infection-naive healthy vaccine recipients.

General findings and caveats noted by the study authors: Nearly all vaccine-specific clones in convalescent patients (304 of 307) were mono-reactive for SARS-CoV-2 spike rather than cross-reactive with common cold coronaviruses. The median count of SARS-CoV-2-reactive clonotypes went up from around 23 after infection to roughly 38 after vaccination, although the change was not significant. The study included relatively few convalescent patients and did not analyze early timepoints after natural infection. Among convalescent patients, a median approximately 88% of the SARS-CoV-2-reactive clones seen after vaccination appeared only after vaccination, which suggests priming specific to the vaccine.

Note on this clonotype: This clone's antigen is unknown. The sample holds no much larger clone one base away, and base qualities are not on file.

Libraries were prepared through PCR. DNA from cultured CD4+ T cells was subjected to TCR sequencing with the Oncomine TCR Beta short-read assay at the Johns Hopkins FTIC core. The QIAamp micro DNA kit was used to extract genomic DNA from the cultured CD4+ T cells. Oncomine TCR Beta libraries made from cultured CD4+ T cells were pooled using unique dual indexes and sequenced on an Illumina iSeq 100. The study's own analysis went as follows. Non-productive sequences were removed, and CDR3s that did not start with C, did not end with F or W, or were shorter than 7 amino acids were discarded. The MANAFEST web application was used to identify antigen-specific clonotypes by comparing peptide-stimulated wells against reference wells and other culture wells. To be called positive, a clone needed an FDR below 0.05, an odds ratio above 5, and a productive frequency above 0.1% in at least two of three replicate wells. A clonotype was classed as cross-reactive if the clonotype showed significant expansion both in SARS-CoV-2 spike wells and in at least one common cold coronavirus spike condition. CDR3 homology was assessed with Levenshtein distances (stringdist) and unrooted phylogenetic trees (ape) in R version 3.6.1. TCRdb reprocessing: public reads trimmed at Q25 with fastp, clones called with MiXCR, in-frame beta chains kept. Merged by CDR3 protein, the rows form single entries marked with the most common genes and DNA. Here the V and J calls rest on TCRdb's processing, not on the authors' analysis. This sample lists 9,100 or so distinct CDR3 sequences; under 35% were detected once. Jointly, the top ten make up approximately 31% of the sample.

The meaning of the sample's treatment or condition label: roughly nine-day PBMC culture with coronavirus spike peptide pools or control peptides (ViraFEST assay). The study used the ViraFEST assay, which expanded antigen-specific T cells with peptide pools and then identified expanded clonotypes by TCR sequencing. Positive SARS-CoV-2 PCR tests in the convalescent patients dated from March to December 2020, before Alpha, Beta and Delta variants emerged in the United States. Roughly 2.1 million PBMCs per well were cultured in IMDM with roughly 5% human AB serum and 8.5 to 10 IU/ml IL-2, plus 10 ug/ml peptide pools. On days 3 and 7, half of the culture medium was replaced with fresh IL-2-containing medium. CD4+ T cells were isolated after approximately ten days of culture through negative selection using the EasySep CD4+ T cell isolation kit. PBMCs were separated from whole blood using Ficoll-Paque Plus gradient centrifugation and then either used fresh or cryopreserved at -140C. Each culture condition was generally run in triplicate wells.

Taken from cysteine to phenylalanine, the CDR3 has 14 residues. Left in the record is the CDR3 DNA by itself, 42 bases read in frame from the first base. The V end gives up 4 bases and the J end 3 bases, leaving 4 bases in the junction not matched to a gene. The material sequenced was cultured CD4+ T cells from blood. The rearrangement joined TRBV12-3 or TRBV12-4 to TRBJ1-2; TRBD1 agrees with 8 junctional bases. The TCR sequence derives from a human donor with COVID-19. CDR3 loop: CASSSRDRYYGYTF. The nucleotide sequence is TGTGCCAGCAGTTCTCGGGACAGGTACTATGGCTACACCTTC.